These 9 T cell receptor beta chains were all obtained from the same sample, sequenced in a study of shared clonotypes between healthy human individuals. Terminally differentiated effector memory CD45RA+ cells were excluded from the naive CD8 cells, which were CD45RO-negative and positively selected for CCR7. The method was immunoSEQ multiplex PCR; TCRdb's version includes in-frame clones alone and lacks a portion of them. This repertoire shows millions of clones, roughly 95% found once; its top ten account for about 1.1%. The sequencing input was naive CD8+ T cells sorted from blood. Receptors originate from a young man in good health.

This chain links TRBV7-9 with TRBJ1-2; D is uncertain. This CDR3 is built from 13 residues. Trimming shortened V by 7 bases and J by 1 base, and 10 bases separated the two germline ends. Germline V gene sequence: CDR1 SEHNR, CDR2 FQNEAQ (reference sequence). The CDR3 sequence: CASTDPFNYGYTF. CDR3 in DNA: TGTGCCAGCACGGATCCGTTTAACTATGGCTACACCTTC.

The V call is TRBV10-3, the J call TRBJ1-2; D gene ambiguous. The CDR3 totals 13 residues. Between the trimmed V and J ends, which lost 10 bases and 1 base, there was a span of 13 bases. Germline CDR1 reads ENHRY; CDR2 reads SYGVKD. The CDR3 here is CATRPVNNYGYTF. CDR3 DNA: TGTGCCACTCGGCCGGTCAATAACTATGGCTACACCTTC.

This clone was seen only once. The chain employs TRBV6-5 and TRBJ1-2; D not certain. Trimming removed 0 bases from V and 3 bases from J, with 8 bases in between. The length of the CDR3 is 14 residues. From germline, CDR1 is MNHEY and CDR2 SVGAGI. The CDR3 DNA reads as TGTGCCAGCAGTTACTCTCAGGACCACTATGGCTACACCTTC. Protein product: CASSYSQDHYGYTF.

This chain uses TRBV6-5 with TRBJ2-7; D not resolved. This CDR3 region has 14 residues. V was pared by 8 bases and J by 0 bases, with 14 bases between. The germline gives CDR1 MNHEY, CDR2 SVGAGI. CDR3 coding DNA: TGTGCCAGCCAAAGGGTAACGGCCTCCTACGAGCAGTACTTC. Residues: CASQRVTASYEQYF.

DNA for the CDR3: TGTGCCAGTAGTATCCACAAGAACACTGAAGCTTTCTTT. Its translation is CASSIHKNTEAFF. This chain joins TRBV19 and TRBJ1-1; no clear D. Germline values: CDR1 LNHDA, CDR2 SQIVND (reference sequence). Trimming left V 3 bases short and J 1 base short, with 6 bases between. The CDR3 totals 13 residues.

The CDR3 coding sequence is TGTGCCAGCACCCCTCCAGGTCGCTACGAGCAGTACTTC. This translates into CASTPPGRYEQYF. The rearrangement links TRBV6-5 to TRBJ2-7; D is undetermined. CDR1 and CDR2 (germline): MNHEY, SVGAGI. V dropped 7 bases and J dropped 3 bases, with 13 bases sitting between them. This CDR3 comprises 13 residues.

The V gene is TRBV7-9, the J gene TRBJ2-7; D is ambiguous. Germline assignment: CDR1 SEHNR and CDR2 FQNEAQ (reference sequence). The V gene lost 6 bases and the J gene lost 0 bases, with 6 bases spanning the gap. CDR3 size: 12 residues. CDR3 residues: CASSISSYEQYF. The CDR3 nucleotides read TGTGCCAGCAGTATTTCCTCCTACGAGCAGTACTTC.

The chain employs TRBV2 and TRBJ1-2, with 9 bases lining up with TRBD1. V shed 11 bases, J shed 2 bases, and the junction held 12 bases outside the gene matches. CDR1 is SNHLY and CDR2 is FYNNEI in the germline V gene. The CDR3 covers 15 residues. The DNA of the CDR3 is TGTGCCCGACAAACTGGGACAGGGCGAAACTATGGCTACACCTTC. It codes for CARQTGTGRNYGYTF.

The chain has TRBV10-2 and TRBJ2-7; tentative D call: TRBD2 (7 bases). V was shortened by 3 bases and J by 3 bases, with 12 bases between the two germline ends. Germline loops: CDR1 WSHSY, CDR2 SAAADI. CDR3 length: 14 residues. The CDR3 reads CASSEGGAIYEQYF. The CDR3 DNA reads as TGCGCCAGCAGTGAAGGGGGGGCCATCTACGAGCAGTACTTC.